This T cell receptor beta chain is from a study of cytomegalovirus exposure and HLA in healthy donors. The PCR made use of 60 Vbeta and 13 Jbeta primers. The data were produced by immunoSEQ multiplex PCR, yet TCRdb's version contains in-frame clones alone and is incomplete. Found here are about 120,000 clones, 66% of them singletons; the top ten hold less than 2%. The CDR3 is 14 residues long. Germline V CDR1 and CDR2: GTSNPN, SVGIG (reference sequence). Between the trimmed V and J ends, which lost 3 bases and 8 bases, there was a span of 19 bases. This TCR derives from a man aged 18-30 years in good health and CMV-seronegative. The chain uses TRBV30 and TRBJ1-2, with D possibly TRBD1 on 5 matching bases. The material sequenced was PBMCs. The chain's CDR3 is CAWSADSRSGGYTF. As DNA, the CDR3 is TGTGCCTGGAGCGCCGACAGTCGCTCTGGGGGCTACACCTTC.